The 23 T cell receptor beta chains listed next were all sequenced from one sample in a study of blood T cell repertoires in COVID-19. Only in-frame clones appear in the TCRdb table, and some are missing; sequencing was by immunoSEQ multiplex PCR. The sample has 300,000 to 350,000 clones; more than 70% are singletons. The material sequenced was peripheral blood. These receptors were obtained from a woman aged 55 to 70 with COVID-19, enrolled during active disease.

The chain is built from TRBV19 and TRBJ1-1; D is unclear. CDR1 is LNHDA, CDR2 SQIVND, per germline (reference sequence). The germline V and J ends were trimmed by 4 bases and 2 bases, with 8 bases remaining between them. The CDR3 totals 13 residues. CDR3 coding DNA: TGTGCCAGTAGTACGACACCTAACACTGAAGCTTTCTTT. It specifies CASSTTPNTEAFF.

The J gene is TRBJ2-5, the V gene TRBV5-1; D is uncertain. The CDR3 totals 13 residues. CDR1 is SGHRS and CDR2 is YFSETQ in the germline V gene. Deletions cut 4 bases from V and 5 bases from J, with 12 bases between. The chain's CDR3 is CASSPGFRETQYF. Written as DNA, the CDR3 is TGCGCCAGCAGCCCCGGGTTTAGGGAGACCCAGTACTTC.

The chain is built from TRBV6-4 and TRBJ2-7; 9 bases are shared with TRBD1. The V gene end was trimmed by 7 bases and the J gene end by 7 bases; junction bases not matched to a gene: 14. This CDR3 is built from 15 residues. Germline lookup yields CDR1 MRHNA and CDR2 SNTAGT. DNA of the CDR3: TGTGCCAGCACAAGACAGGGGGACATTTATTGGGAGCAGTACTTC. It is translated as CASTRQGDIYWEQYF.

The V gene is TRBV2, the J gene TRBJ2-1; 9 bases are a match to TRBD2. The junction had 6 bases not matched to a gene; V was cut back by 4 bases and J by 5 bases. The germline V gene encodes CDR1 SNHLY and CDR2 FYNNEI. CDR3 size: 15 residues. The CDR3 protein is CASSARSGGNNEQFF. As DNA, the CDR3 is TGTGCCAGCAGTGCGAGAAGCGGGGGGAACAATGAGCAGTTCTTC.

Concerning this clone itself: Other DNA sequences in this specimen translate into the identical CDR3. This chain uses TRBV3-1 (or the pseudogene TRBV3-2) with TRBJ1-1; weak D call: TRBD1 (6 bases). Per germline, CDR1 LGHDT and CDR2 YNNKEL (reference sequence). The ends were cut back, 6 bases at V and 5 bases at J, with 13 bases in the middle. This CDR3 spans 13 amino acids. In nucleotides, the CDR3 is TGTGCCAGCAGTCTTCAGGGGAATACTGAAGCTTTCTTT. Translating gives CASSLQGNTEAFF.

V and J are TRBV2 and TRBJ1-5, with unresolved D. The CDR3 covers 14 residues. V lost 7 bases, J lost 0 bases, and 10 bases lay in between. In germline, CDR1 is SNHLY, CDR2 FYNNEI. The chain's CDR3 is CASTRDLSNQPQHF. CDR3 bases: TGTGCCAGCACTCGCGATCTTAGCAATCAGCCCCAGCATTTT. Together with reference TRBV2 and TRBJ1-5, the CDR3 gives the full variable domain: EPEVTQTPSHQVTQMGQEVILRCVPISNHLYFYWYRQILGQKVEFLVSFYNNEISEKSEIFDDQFSVERPDGSNFTLKIRSTKLEDSAMYFCASTRDLSNQPQHFGDGTRLSIL.

The V call is TRBV7-6, the J call TRBJ2-7; perhaps TRBD1 as D (6 bases). This CDR3 contains 15 residues. Germline loops: CDR1 SGHVS, CDR2 FNYEAQ. Trimming took 0 bases from V and 6 from J, leaving 15 bases between them. In nucleotides, the CDR3 is TGTGCCAGCAGCTTAGCGGGGCCCAGGGGAAGCGAGCAGTACTTC. Translating gives CASSLAGPRGSEQYF.

The J gene is TRBJ1-1, the V gene TRBV7-9; D gene ambiguous. This CDR3 contains 16 residues. Germline V gene sequence: CDR1 SEHNR, CDR2 FQNEAQ (reference sequence). Trimming took 1 base from V and 5 from J, leaving 17 bases between them. The CDR3 DNA reads as TGTGCCAGCAGCTTAGTGGGCGGGGAAAGATTAACTGAAGCTTTCTTT. It codes for CASSLVGGERLTEAFF.

The chain uses TRBV28 and TRBJ1-1; TRBD1 aligns across 7 bases. CDR1 and CDR2 (germline): MDHEN, SYDVKM. Unmatched junction bases numbered 10, after V lost 6 bases and J lost 0 bases. The CDR3 totals 16 residues. DNA of the CDR3: TGTGCCAGCAGCTTGTGGACAGGCAGCCTGAACACTGAAGCTTTCTTT. Translated: CASSLWTGSLNTEAFF.

In nucleotides, the CDR3 is TGTGCCAGCCGTAAACCGGGACAGATGCTGGGCAATCAGCCCCAGCATTTT. Translation: CASRKPGQMLGNQPQHF. The chain is built from TRBV2 and TRBJ1-5; 7 bases agree with TRBD1. The CDR3 is 17 amino acids. J was trimmed by 2 bases and V by 8 bases; bases with no gene match: 15. Germline CDR1 and CDR2: SNHLY and FYNNEI.

V is TRBV29-1 and J is TRBJ2-1, with D hard to call. V was cut by 3 bases and J by 1 base, with 4 bases left in between. Germline V CDR1 and CDR2: SQVTM, ANQGSEA. The CDR3 length is 12 residues. Here the CDR3 DNA reads TGCAGCGTTGAGGAGTCCTACAATGAGCAGTTCTTC. Its translation: CSVEESYNEQFF.

CDR3 in amino acids: CASSLFGDSNQPQHF. The CDR3 DNA reads as TGCGCCAGCAGCTTGTTCGGGGATAGCAATCAGCCCCAGCATTTT. This chain connects TRBV5-1 to TRBJ1-5; D is uncertain. Trimming pared 1 base from V and 0 bases from J, leaving 8 bases between. The CDR3 spans 15 residues. Germline CDR1 reads SGHRS; CDR2 reads YFSETQ.

The chain has TRBV27 and TRBJ1-3; possibly TRBD1 for D (5 bases). Germline lookup yields CDR1 MNHEY and CDR2 SMNVEV (reference sequence). V lost 5 bases to trimming and J lost 4 bases, with 21 bases between them. The CDR3 runs to 17 residues. CDR3 DNA: TGTGCCAGCAGTCTAACCGGTCGGGGGTACTTAGGAAACACCATATATTTT. Translation: CASSLTGRGYLGNTIYF.

The chain joins TRBV5-5 to TRBJ1-1; TRBD1 is a possible D gene (6 bases). V was pared by 1 base and J by 0 bases, with 13 bases between. This CDR3 spans 16 amino acids. Germline V lookup: CDR1 SGHKS, CDR2 YYEKEE (reference sequence). CDR3 in amino acids: CASSLRPDSMNTEAFF. In DNA, the CDR3 is TGTGCCAGCAGCTTGCGCCCGGACAGTATGAACACTGAAGCTTTCTTT.

To note about this clone: Other DNA variants within this sample encode the same CDR3. The rearrangement links TRBV3-1 (or the pseudogene TRBV3-2) to TRBJ1-6; D is perhaps TRBD1 (5 bases). The CDR3 is made up of 15 amino acids. Trimming shortened V by 0 bases and J by 10 bases, and 13 bases separated the two germline ends. From germline, CDR1 is LGHDT and CDR2 YNNKEL (reference sequence). This chain's CDR3 is CASSQDRAGNSPLHF. CDR3 nucleotides: TGTGCCAGCAGCCAAGATCGGGCAGGGAACTCACCCCTCCACTTT.

The rearrangement joins TRBV5-4 to TRBJ2-2; D is perhaps TRBD2 (7 bases). This CDR3 has 15 residues. Trimming left V 5 bases short and J 3 bases short, with 14 bases between. Germline V CDR1 and CDR2: SGHNT, YYREEE (reference sequence). The CDR3 sequence is CASSRGGADTGELFF. CDR3 DNA: TGTGCCAGCAGTCGAGGGGGGGCCGACACCGGGGAGCTGTTTTTT. The variable domain in full, completed from reference TRBV5-4 and TRBJ2-2, reads ETGVTQSPTHLIKTRGQQVTLRCSSQSGHNTVSWYQQALGQGPQFIFQYYREEENGRGNFPPRFSGLQFPNYSSELNVNALELDDSALYLCASSRGGADTGELFFGEGSRLTVL.

With respect to this clone: Relative to the germline gene, one junction end is altered; a read error may explain this. The chain has TRBV5-1 and TRBJ2-1; 7 bases fit TRBD1. This CDR3 region has 16 residues. Germline V gene sequence: CDR1 SGHRS, CDR2 YFSETQ. The CDR3 here is CASSPRQGPTYSEQFF. In nucleotides, the CDR3 is TGCGCCAGCAGCCCCCGACAGGGTCCTACCTACAGTGAGCAGTTCTTC.

The V and J genes are TRBV7-2 and TRBJ2-5; TRBD2 matches 10 bases. V was clipped by 1 base and J by 2 bases; unmatched bases: 7. This CDR3 has 17 amino acids. Germline lookup yields CDR1 SGHTA and CDR2 FQGNSA. The CDR3 is CASSLVLAGGGQETQYF. As DNA, the CDR3 is TGTGCCAGCAGCTTAGTTTTAGCGGGGGGTGGTCAAGAGACCCAGTACTTC.

The J gene is TRBJ2-5, the V gene TRBV9; D is perhaps TRBD1 (6 bases). Per the germline V gene, CDR1 is SGDLS and CDR2 is YYNGEE. Trimming stripped 3 bases from V and 2 bases from J, with 11 bases between. The CDR3 has 14 amino acids. Here the CDR3 DNA reads TGTGCCAGCAGCGGAGGGACAATTCAAGAGACCCAGTACTTC. Its protein is CASSGGTIQETQYF.

This chain uses TRBV28 with TRBJ1-2, with D possibly TRBD1 on 5 matching bases. Germline loops: CDR1 MDHEN, CDR2 SYDVKM. Trimming removed 10 bases from V and 7 bases from J, with 16 bases in between. The CDR3 extends over 12 amino acids. The CDR3 sequence: CAITGVLPGYTF. Written as DNA, the CDR3 is TGTGCCATCACGGGGGTCCTCCCTGGCTACACCTTC.

The rearrangement joins TRBV12-5 to TRBJ1-4; D is undetermined. The CDR3 has 14 amino acids. CDR1 and CDR2 from the germline V gene are LGHNT and FRNRAP. Trimming took off 3 bases at V and 10 bases at J, with 15 bases between the two ends. The CDR3 loop reads CASGFGALGGKLFF. The CDR3 region has the DNA TGTGCTAGTGGTTTCGGCGCGCTTGGCGGAAAACTGTTTTTT.

This chain uses TRBV7-9 with TRBJ2-3; no clear D. With 4 bases removed from V and 0 bases from J, the gap between germline ends came to 11 bases. Germline loops: CDR1 SEHNR, CDR2 FQNEAQ (reference sequence). The CDR3 extends over 15 amino acids. CDR3 protein: CASSSSSASTDTQYF. Written as DNA, the CDR3 is TGTGCCAGCAGCTCGTCCAGTGCTAGCACAGATACGCAGTATTTT. The full variable domain, its missing parts supplied by reference TRBV7-9 and TRBJ2-3, is DTGVSQNPRHKITKRGQNVTFRCDPISEHNRLYWYRQTLGQGPEFLTYFQNEAQLEKSRLLSDRFSAERPKGSFSTLEIQRTEQGDSAMYLCASSSSSASTDTQYFGPGTRLTVL.

V usage is TRBV4-1 and J usage is TRBJ2-1; 9 bases are shared with TRBD2. V lost 1 base to trimming and J lost 7 bases; unmatched junction nucleotides: 2. The CDR3 runs 14 residues. CDR1 MGHRA and CDR2 YSYEKL come from the germline V gene. CDR3 DNA sequence: TGCGCCAGCAGCCAAGTAGCGGGGGATAATGAGCAGTTCTTC. Translating gives CASSQVAGDNEQFF.